This entry features one T cell receptor beta chain sequence. Its antigen is unknown. V was pared by 6 bases and J by 3 bases, with 7 bases of the junction left unmatched. The CDR3 sequence is 15 residues long. From germline, CDR1 is DFQATT and CDR2 SNEGSKA (reference sequence). This sample is drawn from a study of blood T cells in healthy people across ages. Study-wide results and caveats: Comparison with aged donors showed that long-lived donors had more naive CD4+ cells and higher diversity.

The use of a sample-barcoded 5' primer and a J-beta primer mix characterized a second PCR of roughly 7 to 11 cycles. TCRdb reprocessed the 5' RACE reads with MiXCR, giving one entry per CDR3 protein. Among around 940,000 distinct CDR3 sequences listed, 51% were seen once. The sequence was collected from a woman between 55 and 75 years old in good health. This rearrangement joins TRBV20-1 to TRBJ2-2, with TRBD2 matching 10 bases. Sequencing was carried out using blood. CDR3 in amino acids: CSAKAGGPYTGELFF. CDR3 sequence (DNA): TGCAGTGCCAAAGCGGGAGGGCCTTACACCGGGGAGCTGTTTTTT.